The entry below describes one T cell receptor (beta chain). V was pared by 0 bases and J by 11 bases, with 7 bases of the junction left unmatched. Germline-derived CDR1 and CDR2 are SGHDN and FVKESK. The CDR3 length is 15 residues. The PCR had 60 Vbeta and 13 Jbeta primers. Method: immunoSEQ multiplex PCR; TCRdb's copy keeps in-frame clones and lacks some. Of under 150,000 clones listed, approximately 82% are singletons. The sample belongs to a study of cytomegalovirus exposure and HLA in healthy donors. This receptor was taken from a boy younger than 10 in good health and CMV-seronegative. Sequences were obtained from PBMCs. The V and J genes are TRBV14 and TRBJ1-1, with 12 bases that match TRBD1. The CDR3 DNA reads TGTGCCAGCAGCCAAGACACCGGGACAGGGGGCGCGGCTTTCTTT. Amino acids: CASSQDTGTGGAAFF.